This TCR beta chain was documented in a study of T-cell memory formation after mild COVID-19. Whole-study findings and limits: Most CD4+ clones that shrank were in CM and EM, while CD8+ ones turned up in EMRA. The finding that pre-infection memory included some responding clones suggested that cross-reactive memory joined.

This CDR3 region has 12 residues. Trimming removed 3 bases at V and 6 bases at J, with 7 bases between. TCRdb fed the 5' RACE reads into MiXCR, producing one record per CDR3 protein. The sample has about 400,000 distinct CDR3 sequences, roughly 18% seen once. This clonotype was observed a few times. Its antigen is as yet unknown. The receptor comes from a man younger than 30 who had mild COVID-19 (a few samples of this study predate the infection). Cell type and time point are not known. This chain joins TRBV23-1 and TRBJ2-3; D gene unclear. TRBV23-1 is placed among ORFs of uncertain function. Sequencing was carried out using PBMCs or a T cell subset sorted from them (not recorded which). CDR3 sequence: CASSHPEDTQYF. As DNA, the CDR3 is TGCGCCAGCAGTCACCCCGAGGATACGCAGTATTTT.